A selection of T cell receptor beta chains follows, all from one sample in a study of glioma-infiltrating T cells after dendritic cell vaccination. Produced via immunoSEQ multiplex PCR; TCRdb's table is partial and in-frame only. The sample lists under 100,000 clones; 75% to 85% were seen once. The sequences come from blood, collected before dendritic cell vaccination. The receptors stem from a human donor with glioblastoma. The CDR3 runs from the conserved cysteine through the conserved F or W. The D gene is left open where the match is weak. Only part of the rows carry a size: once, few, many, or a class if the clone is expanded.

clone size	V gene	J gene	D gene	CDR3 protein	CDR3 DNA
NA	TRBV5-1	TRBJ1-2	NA	CASSLETPGAYYGYTF	TGCGCCAGCAGCTTGGAAACTCCGGGTGCTTACTATGGCTACACCTTC
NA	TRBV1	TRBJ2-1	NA	CTFTSGCYNEQFF	TGCACCTTTACTAGCGGGTGTTACAATGAGCAGTTCTTC
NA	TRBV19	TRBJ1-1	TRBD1	CASSRQGDTEAFF	TGTGCCAGTAGCAGACAGGGGGACACTGAAGCTTTCTTT
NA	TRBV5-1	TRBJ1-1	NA	CASSLVGEGTEAFF	TGCGCCAGCAGCTTGGTGGGTGAGGGCACTGAAGCTTTCTTT
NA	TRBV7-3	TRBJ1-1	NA	CASSPGNRNTEAFF	TGTGCCAGCAGCCCCGGCAACAGAAACACTGAAGCTTTCTTT
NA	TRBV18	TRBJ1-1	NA	CASSGNGQLNTEAFF	TGTGCCAGCTCAGGCAACGGACAGCTGAACACTGAAGCTTTCTTT
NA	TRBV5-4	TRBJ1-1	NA	CASSSDQRDTEAFF	TGTGCCAGCAGCTCGGACCAGCGGGATACTGAAGCTTTCTTT
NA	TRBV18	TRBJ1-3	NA	CASSPTRLISGNTIYF	TGTGCCAGCTCACCAACTCGACTGATCTCTGGAAACACCATATATTTT
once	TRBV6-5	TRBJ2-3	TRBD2	CASSYLSGKGPDTQYF	TGTGCCAGCAGTTACCTTAGCGGGAAGGGTCCAGATACGCAGTATTTT
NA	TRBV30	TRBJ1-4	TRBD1	CAWSSGTGSEKLFF	TGTGCCTGGAGCTCCGGGACAGGGAGTGAAAAACTGTTTTTT
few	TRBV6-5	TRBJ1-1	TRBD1	CASSTSGTGGTEAFF	TGTGCCAGCAGTACCTCCGGGACAGGGGGCACTGAAGCTTTCTTT
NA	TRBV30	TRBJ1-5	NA	CAWSVGGDQPQHF	TGTGCCTGGAGTGTAGGTGGAGATCAGCCCCAGCATTTT
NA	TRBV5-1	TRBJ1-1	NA	CASKTAQNTEAFF	TGCGCCAGCAAGACAGCGCAGAACACTGAAGCTTTCTTT
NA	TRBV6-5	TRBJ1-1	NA	CASSQQAPGLYEAFF	TGTGCCAGCAGTCAACAAGCTCCGGGACTTTACGAAGCTTTCTTT
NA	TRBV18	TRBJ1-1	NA	CASSPRVPTVNTEAFF	TGTGCCAGCTCACCGCGTGTCCCTACAGTGAACACTGAAGCTTTCTTT
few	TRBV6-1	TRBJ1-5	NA	CASSDSPRGGRQPQHF	TGTGCCAGCAGTGATTCCCCCAGGGGTGGACGTCAGCCCCAGCATTTT
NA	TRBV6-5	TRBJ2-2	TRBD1	CASSPGQGAGELFF	TGTGCCAGCAGTCCGGGACAGGGGGCCGGGGAGCTGTTTTTT
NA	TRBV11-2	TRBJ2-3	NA	CASSLGPGGDTQYF	TGTGCCAGCAGCTTAGGACCCGGGGGAGATACGCAGTATTTT
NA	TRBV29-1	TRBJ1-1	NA	CSVHVIGGNTEAFF	TGCAGCGTTCATGTGATAGGCGGGAACACTGAAGCTTTCTTT
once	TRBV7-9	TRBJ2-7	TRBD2	CASSYRRVAGEEGEQYF	TGTGCCAGCAGCTATCGACGCGTGGCGGGGGAGGAGGGCGAGCAGTACTTC
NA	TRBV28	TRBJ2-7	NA	CASSFSQGKSEQYF	TGTGCCAGCAGTTTTTCACAGGGAAAGAGCGAGCAGTACTTC
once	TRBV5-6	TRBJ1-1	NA	CASSASRRQSTEAFF	TGTGCCAGCAGCGCGTCGAGGAGGCAGTCTACTGAAGCTTTCTTT